Reported below is one T cell receptor (beta chain). This specimen comes from a study of cytomegalovirus exposure and HLA in healthy donors. The study ran its PCR with 60 Vbeta and 13 Jbeta primers. Repertoires were generated with immunoSEQ multiplex PCR, while TCRdb's copy carries only in-frame clones and drops some. This repertoire shows 150,000 to 200,000 clones, 75% to 85% found once; its top ten account for about 2.2%. Material for sequencing was PBMCs. The source of this sequence is a woman between 45 and 60 years old in good health and CMV-seronegative.

The CDR3 region has the DNA TGTGCCAGTAGTATAGAGGGCAGGGGGACGATCGGGGAGCTGTTTTTT. Translating gives CASSIEGRGTIGELFF. V and J are TRBV19 and TRBJ2-2; 7 nucleotides line up with TRBD1. The CDR3 consists of 16 residues. V shed 0 bases, J shed 7 bases, and the junction held 8 bases outside the gene matches. Germline lookup yields CDR1 LNHDA and CDR2 SQIVND (reference sequence). The whole variable domain, filled in from reference TRBV19 and TRBJ2-2, reads DGGITQSPKYLFRKEGQNVTLSCEQNLNHDAMYWYRQDPGQGLRLIYYSQIVNDFQKGDIAEGYSVSREKKESFPLTVTSAQKNPTAFYLCASSIEGRGTIGELFFGEGSRLTVL.